Included here is one T cell receptor (beta chain) sequence, with context. The antigen is undetermined. There are 14 residues in the CDR3. V gave up 4 bases and J gave up 1 base; unmatched junction bases: 3. The germline V gene has CDR1 ENHRY and CDR2 SYGVKD. Each CDR3 protein gets one entry after TCRdb re-called the 5' RACE reads with MiXCR. Here the sample spans 500,000 to 550,000 distinct CDR3 sequences, approximately 20% being singletons. This sample was included in a study of identical twins. Whole-study findings and limits: Invariant populations such as MAIT and iNKT cells could partly muddle zero-insertion analyses. Out-of-frame beta chain sequences displayed weaker excess sharing between twins. Abundant beta clonotypes from cord blood had fewer insertions, unlike memory repertoires, which showed none.

This same sample was also part of a study on yellow fever vaccine responses in identical twins. From that second work: Twins' vaccine T cell responses reportedly seemed partly convergent and partly personalized.

This chain links TRBV10-3 with TRBJ2-7; 8 nucleotides agree with TRBD1. Material for sequencing was CD4+ T cells sorted from blood. This TCR came from a woman aged 18-30 years in good health. This CDR3 reads CAISGTGGSYEQYF. In nucleotides, the CDR3 is TGTGCCATCAGTGGAACAGGGGGGTCCTACGAGCAGTACTTC.